The rows below give T cell receptor beta chains drawn from one sample of a study of PD-L1 blockade in urothelial cancer. Measured with immunoSEQ multiplex PCR; TCRdb has only the in-frame clones, and not every one. The sample carries 45,000 to 50,000 clones, about 91% recorded once. The sample here was PBMCs, taken around atezolizumab (anti-PD-L1) treatment. These receptors came from a man older than 75 with urothelial cancer. The CDR3 runs from the conserved cysteine through the conserved F or W. D genes are given only for firm matches. Only part of the rows carry a size: once, few, many, or a class if the clone is expanded.

len	j_gene	d_gene	v_gene	abundance	CDR3aa	CDR3nt
17	TRBJ2-7	TRBD2	TRBV28	NA	CASSGGLAVGGGYEQYF	TGTGCCAGCAGTGGGGGACTAGCGGTGGGAGGGGGGTACGAGCAGTACTTC
16	TRBJ2-5	TRBD2	TRBV5-4	NA	CASSFPSGRAKETQYF	TGTGCCAGCAGCTTTCCTAGCGGGAGAGCTAAAGAGACCCAGTACTTC
18	TRBJ2-2	TRBD2	TRBV19	NA	CASSNGRLGTTLIGELFF	TGTGCCAGTAGTAATGGACGGTTGGGGACTACCCTTATCGGGGAGCTGTTTTTT
16	TRBJ2-1	TRBD1	TRBV6-6	NA	CASRPNDRGAHNEQFF	TGTGCCAGCAGGCCAAACGACAGGGGAGCCCACAATGAGCAGTTCTTC
15	TRBJ1-4	NA	TRBV18	NA	CASSPRNGLDEKLFF	TGTGCCAGCTCACCACGGAATGGGCTCGATGAAAAACTGTTTTTT
19	TRBJ2-2	TRBD2	TRBV15	NA	CATSRRGLAGGRGTGELFF	TGTGCCACCAGCAGAAGGGGACTAGCGGGAGGACGGGGGACCGGGGAGCTGTTTTTT
12	TRBJ1-2	NA	TRBV19	NA	CASSIHRDGYTF	TGTGCCAGTAGTATCCACCGAGATGGCTACACCTTC
13	TRBJ1-1	TRBD1	TRBV27	NA	CASRWTGGNEAFF	TGTGCCAGCAGATGGACAGGGGGAAATGAAGCTTTCTTT
10	TRBJ1-2	NA	TRBV29-1	once	CSARDNGYTF	TGCAGCGCCCGGGACAACGGCTACACCTTC
15	TRBJ1-4	NA	TRBV27	NA	CASSPAPRQGGKLFF	TGTGCCAGCAGTCCTGCCCCGAGGCAGGGCGGAAAACTGTTTTTT
17	TRBJ2-1	TRBD1	TRBV28	NA	CASMGQGSVRSYNEQFF	TGTGCCAGCATGGGACAGGGATCCGTGCGCTCCTACAATGAGCAGTTCTTC
11	TRBJ2-5	NA	TRBV7-9	NA	CASSKEETQYF	TGTGCCAGCAGCAAAGAGGAGACCCAGTACTTC
15	TRBJ2-7	TRBD1	TRBV5-1	NA	CASSSTGAPSYEQYF	TGCGCCAGCAGCTCCACAGGGGCTCCCTCCTACGAGCAGTACTTC
15	TRBJ2-3	TRBD1	TRBV7-8	NA	CASSLEQGARYTQYF	TGTGCCAGCAGCTTAGAACAGGGGGCGCGATATACGCAGTATTTT
13	TRBJ2-2	NA	TRBV7-7	few	CASSSRTTGELFF	TGTGCCAGCAGCTCGAGGACAACCGGGGAGCTGTTTTTT
14	TRBJ2-3	NA	TRBV30	once	CAWSRVGVTDTQYF	TGTGCCTGGAGTCGGGTAGGGGTCACAGATACGCAGTATTTT